Following are 30 T cell receptor beta chains from one sample sequenced in a study of T cell repertoires in ileal Crohn's disease. TCRdb's copy holds only in-frame clones and misses some; the assay was immunoSEQ multiplex PCR. The sample has 11,000 to 15,000 clones, roughly 78% seen once. The specimen sequenced was ileal tissue. These receptors all stem from an adult with Crohn's disease.

This clone is medium-sized within its sample. The genes are TRBV12-5 and TRBJ1-3; 7 bases map to TRBD1. V gave up 5 bases and J gave up 2 bases; unmatched junction bases: 0. Germline V lookup: CDR1 LGHNT, CDR2 FRNRAP. The CDR3 runs to 13 residues. The CDR3 spells CASGTGAGNTIYF. The CDR3 nucleotides are TGTGCTAGTGGTACAGGGGCTGGAAACACCATATATTTT.

The chain carries TRBV15 and TRBJ2-7; 9 nucleotides align to TRBD1. The CDR3 covers 15 residues. CDR1 is LNHNV, CDR2 YYDKDF, per germline (reference sequence). Trimming cost V 5 bases and J 1 base; bases outside gene matches: 6. The CDR3, as DNA: TGTGCCACCAGCGAAACAGGGGGCGCTTCCTACGAGCAGTACTTC. It is translated as CATSETGGASYEQYF.

This clone occurred a few times. The chain links TRBV30 to TRBJ2-3, with 8 bases that match TRBD1. Germline V gene data show CDR1 as GTSNPN and CDR2 as SVGIG (reference sequence). With 4 bases clipped from V and 2 bases from J, the junction kept 8 bases outside the gene matches. The CDR3 loop spans 15 amino acids. CDR3 sequence reads: CAWNRQGLPTDTQYF. DNA of the CDR3: TGTGCCTGGAACCGACAGGGGCTTCCCACAGATACGCAGTATTTT.

The rearrangement uses TRBV7-9 and TRBJ2-7, with 7 bases matching TRBD1. The CDR3 is 15 amino acids. Germline assignment: CDR1 SEHNR and CDR2 FQNEAQ (reference sequence). Germline trimming cut 1 base from V and 2 bases from J; bases unmatched to any gene: 5. The CDR3 protein is CASSLVVRGTYEQYF. CDR3 in DNA: TGTGCCAGCAGCTTAGTGGTCAGGGGGACCTACGAGCAGTACTTC.

The chain joins TRBV18 to TRBJ2-3, with D perhaps TRBD1 (5 bases). This CDR3 comprises 16 residues. The germline CDR1 and CDR2 sequences are KGHSH and LQKENI. Trimming shortened V by 3 bases and J by 5 bases, and 18 bases separated the two germline ends. The CDR3 here is CASSPGRVLPGDTQYF. For the CDR3, the DNA is TGTGCCAGCTCACCTGGCAGGGTCCTTCCGGGAGATACGCAGTATTTT.

The chain recombines TRBV6-6 with TRBJ1-5, with 7 nucleotides matching TRBD1. This CDR3 region has 16 residues. V was clipped by 0 bases and J by 2 bases; unmatched bases: 4. CDR1 and CDR2 (germline): MNHNY, SVGAGI (reference sequence). The CDR3 DNA is TGTGCCAGCAGTTACTCCCGCAGGGGGGGCAATCAGCCCCAGCATTTT. Its translation is CASSYSRRGGNQPQHF.

This clone has just a few counts. The genes are TRBV5-1 and TRBJ1-4, with 7 bases that match TRBD1. V dropped 4 bases and J dropped 4; count of bases not matched to a gene: 16. CDR1 is SGHRS, CDR2 YFSETQ, per germline. The CDR3 extends over 18 amino acids. The CDR3 protein is CASSGEQGSVSRNEKLFF. CDR3 coding DNA: TGCGCCAGCAGCGGAGAACAGGGGTCCGTAAGCCGTAATGAAAAACTGTTTTTT.

The chain joins TRBV6-1 to TRBJ2-1; D unresolved. The germline V gene has CDR1 MNHNS and CDR2 SASEGT. The CDR3 sequence is 15 residues long. V was shortened by 6 bases and J by 7 bases, with 19 bases between the two germline ends. The CDR3 sequence: CASSGYYPSGNEQFF. CDR3 coding DNA: TGTGCCAGCAGCGGATACTACCCTAGTGGGAATGAGCAGTTCTTC.

This clone was detected once. The V call is TRBV6-1, the J call TRBJ1-2; D may be TRBD1 (6 bases). This CDR3 has 12 amino acids. V was shortened by 2 bases and J by 8 bases, with 9 bases between the two germline ends. Germline V gene data show CDR1 as MNHNS and CDR2 as SASEGT. CDR3 DNA sequence: TGTGCCAGCAGTGAAAGGACAGCCGGCTACACCTTC. Translating gives CASSERTAGYTF.

Only a few counts were recorded for this clone. The chain recombines TRBV5-5 with TRBJ2-5; 12 positions agree with TRBD1. The junction had 8 bases not matched to a gene; V was cut back by 4 bases and J by 4 bases. From germline, CDR1 is SGHKS and CDR2 YYEKEE (reference sequence). CDR3 size: 16 residues. The CDR3 DNA follows: TGTGCCAGCAGCCGGCGGGGGACAGGGGGCGGAGAGACCCAGTACTTC. This gives the protein CASSRRGTGGGETQYF.

The chain combines TRBV15 with TRBJ1-2; unclear D gene. Between the trimmed V and J ends, which lost 0 bases and 2 bases, there was a span of 7 bases. The CDR3 is 14 residues long. Germline V gene lookup returns CDR1 LNHNV and CDR2 YYDKDF (reference sequence). CDR3 coding DNA: TGTGCCACCAGCAGAGATCGAGGGAACTATGGCTACACCTTC. Encoded protein: CATSRDRGNYGYTF.

The J gene is TRBJ2-3, the V gene TRBV5-4; 16 nucleotides agree with TRBD2. V lost 5 bases, J lost 5 bases, and 8 bases stayed unmatched. The germline V gene encodes CDR1 SGHNT and CDR2 YYREEE (reference sequence). The CDR3 contains 17 residues. The CDR3 nucleotides read TGTGCCAGCAGTTCCGGGACTAGCGGGAGGGCCAGAGATACGCAGTATTTT. Its translation: CASSSGTSGRARDTQYF.

In this sample, this clone turned up once. This sequence joins TRBV29-1 and TRBJ2-3; D is undetermined. Germline lookup yields CDR1 SQVTM and CDR2 ANQGSEA. V lost 1 base and J lost 1, with 3 bases in between. CDR3 length: 12 amino acids. CDR3 nucleotides: TGCAGCGTTGAAGGCGGCACAGATACGCAGTATTTT. Protein sequence: CSVEGGTDTQYF.

V gene TRBV7-2 combines with J gene TRBJ1-6; 7 bases are shared with TRBD1. Losses at the gene ends were 2 bases for V and 8 bases for J; bases not matched to a gene: 0. CDR3 length: 13 residues. From germline, CDR1 is SGHTA and CDR2 FQGNSA. CDR3 protein: CASSLTGDSPLHF. For the CDR3, the DNA is TGTGCCAGCAGCTTAACAGGGGATTCACCCCTCCACTTT.

To note about this clone: Because the CDR3 is missing its conserved closing phenylalanine or tryptophan, this is likely a read error. It is unclear where the CDR3 begins or ends on the DNA, so no DNA is shown, and the CDR3 is as TCRdb lists it. This sequence joins TRBV7-2 and TRBJ2-3; the D call in the table, TRBD2, was not verified against the DNA. Both ends counted, the CDR3 spans 13 residues. CDR1 is SGHTA and CDR2 is FQGNSA in the germline V gene. CDR3 sequence: CASSPDKGREMFL.

This chain links TRBV5-5 with TRBJ1-2; D not certain. CDR3 length: 14 amino acids. Trimming cost V 0 bases and J 1 base, with 7 bases left between them. Germline loops: CDR1 SGHKS, CDR2 YYEKEE (reference sequence). The CDR3 DNA is TGTGCCAGCAGCTTGGCAGATCTTAACTATGGCTACACCTTC. This encodes CASSLADLNYGYTF.

The rearrangement uses TRBV11-2 and TRBJ1-1; D uncertain. The CDR3 spans 13 residues. From germline, CDR1 is SGHAT and CDR2 FQNNGV. V dropped 5 bases and J dropped 6 bases, with 13 bases sitting between them. The DNA for the CDR3 is TGTGCCAGCAGCCCCCGGAGTTATCCTGAAGCTTTCTTT. It translates to CASSPRSYPEAFF.

J is TRBJ2-7 and V is TRBV9; tentatively, D is TRBD2 (5 bases). CDR3 size: 13 residues. The ends were cut back, 3 bases at V and 0 bases at J, with 7 bases in the middle. Germline V gene sequence: CDR1 SGDLS, CDR2 YYNGEE. In nucleotides, the CDR3 is TGTGCCAGCAGCGGGACTCCCTCCTACGAGCAGTACTTC. Protein: CASSGTPSYEQYF. The variable domain in full, with the rest retrieved from reference TRBV9 and TRBJ2-7, is DSGVTQTPKHLITATGQRVTLRCSPRSGDLSVYWYQQSLDQGLQFLIQYYNGEERAKGNILERFSAQQFPDLHSELNLSSLELGDSALYFCASSGTPSYEQYFGPGTRLTVT.

Only a few counts were recorded for this clone. The chain uses TRBV10-3 and TRBJ2-6, with D perhaps TRBD2 (5 bases). In germline, CDR1 is ENHRY, CDR2 SYGVKD. The ends were cut back, 0 bases at V and 0 bases at J, with 6 bases in the middle. This CDR3 region has 16 residues. The CDR3: CAISESGSSGANVLTF. The DNA for the CDR3 is TGTGCCATCAGTGAGTCAGGGAGCTCTGGGGCCAACGTCCTGACTTTC.

CDR3 region: CASSFSGGPLYEQYF. Here the CDR3 DNA reads TGTGCCAGCAGCTTTAGCGGGGGGCCCCTTTACGAGCAGTACTTC. The chain uses TRBV7-8 and TRBJ2-7, with 10 bases identical to TRBD2. The CDR3 spans 15 residues. With 3 bases clipped from V and 4 bases from J, the junction kept 6 bases outside the gene matches. The germline V gene encodes CDR1 SGHVS and CDR2 FQNEAQ.

With respect to this clone: With a far larger clone one base away, a read error is the likely cause. The rearrangement uses TRBV5-4 and TRBJ1-3; maybe TRBD1 (6 bases). The germline V gene encodes CDR1 SGHNT and CDR2 YYREEE (reference sequence). Between the trimmed V and J ends, which lost 4 bases and 8 bases, there was a span of 16 bases. This CDR3 contains 14 residues. For the CDR3, the DNA is TGTGCCAGCAGCCAAGCACAGGGTTCGGACACCATATATTTT. This codes for CASSQAQGSDTIYF.

V is TRBV30 and J is TRBJ1-5; D unclear. V was pared by 0 bases and J by 6 bases, with 12 bases between. Germline V gives CDR1 GTSNPN, CDR2 SVGIG (reference sequence). The CDR3 loop spans 14 amino acids. DNA of the CDR3: TGTGCCTGGAGTGTACCCCAGCGTGGTCAGCCCCAGCATTTT. This codes for CAWSVPQRGQPQHF.

This clone was seen a handful of times. The chain combines TRBV10-3 with TRBJ1-2; 9 nucleotides line up with TRBD1. The CDR3 spans 13 residues. After removal of 10 bases from V and 4 bases from J, the junction contained 7 bases not matched to a gene. Germline V gives CDR1 ENHRY, CDR2 SYGVKD. The CDR3 DNA reads as TGTGCCACCGGGGACAGGGCCTCCTATGGCTACACCTTC. Its translation is CATGDRASYGYTF.

The V gene is TRBV5-1, the J gene TRBJ1-4, with D perhaps matching TRBD1 (5 bases). Trimming took 4 bases from V and 0 from J, leaving 10 bases between them. Germline values: CDR1 SGHRS, CDR2 YFSETQ. The CDR3 runs 15 residues. As DNA, the CDR3 is TGCGCCAGCAGCAACGGGGGAGCAACTAATGAAAAACTGTTTTTT. Translated, it gives CASSNGGATNEKLFF.

The V call is TRBV4-1, the J call TRBJ1-5, with TRBD1 matching over 7 bases. The CDR3 is made up of 15 amino acids. Trimming removed 1 base from V and 5 bases from J; junction bases left unmatched: 5. CDR1 is MGHRA and CDR2 is YSYEKL in the germline V gene. The CDR3: CASSQGGTAHQPQHF. The CDR3 nucleotides are TGCGCCAGCAGCCAAGGGGGGACAGCCCATCAGCCCCAGCATTTT.

This chain uses TRBV6-1 with TRBJ2-7, with 9 bases identical to TRBD2. Per the germline V gene, CDR1 is MNHNS and CDR2 is SASEGT. J gave up 0 bases and V 10 bases, and 7 bases lay outside the gene matches. This CDR3 comprises 14 residues. The CDR3 DNA reads TGTGCCATAAATAGCGGGGGAAGCTCCTACGAGCAGTACTTC. It is translated as CAINSGGSSYEQYF.

The CDR3 coding sequence is TGTGCCAGCAGTTCACCATTTGACAGGGGGACCTATGGCTACACCTTC. Translation: CASSSPFDRGTYGYTF. The chain links TRBV6-5 to TRBJ1-2, with 9 bases aligning to TRBD1. The CDR3 runs to 16 residues. J was trimmed by 4 bases and V by 4 bases; bases with no gene match: 10. In germline, CDR1 is MNHEY, CDR2 SVGAGI.

The CDR3 DNA reads TGTGCCAGCGGACAGGGGAACACTGAAGCTTTCTTT. Its protein is CASGQGNTEAFF. J is TRBJ1-1 and V is TRBV5-5, with 8 bases matching TRBD1. Germline values: CDR1 SGHKS, CDR2 YYEKEE (reference sequence). The ends lost 7 bases at V and 1 base at J; junction bases unmatched: 0. The CDR3 runs 12 residues.

The count of this clone is one. The chain has TRBV5-4 and TRBJ2-7; unclear D gene. V shed 3 bases and J shed 6 bases, with 10 bases lying between them. The CDR3 extends over 12 amino acids. Germline CDR1 is SGHNT and CDR2 is YYREEE (reference sequence). The CDR3 is CASSSEQVEQYF. In nucleotides, the CDR3 is TGTGCCAGCAGCTCCGAGCAGGTCGAGCAGTACTTC.

This sequence joins TRBV2 and TRBJ2-3; no reliable D call. Germline CDR1 and CDR2: SNHLY and FYNNEI. V was cut by 5 bases and J by 1 base, with 7 bases left in between. The CDR3 sequence is 13 residues long. The DNA for the CDR3 is TGTGCCAGCAGTATAGTACGCACAGATACGCAGTATTTT. Translated, it gives CASSIVRTDTQYF. Full variable domain (rest looked up from reference TRBV2 and TRBJ2-3): EPEVTQTPSHQVTQMGQEVILRCVPISNHLYFYWYRQILGQKVEFLVSFYNNEISEKSEIFDDQFSVERPDGSNFTLKIRSTKLEDSAMYFCASSIVRTDTQYFGPGTRLTVL.